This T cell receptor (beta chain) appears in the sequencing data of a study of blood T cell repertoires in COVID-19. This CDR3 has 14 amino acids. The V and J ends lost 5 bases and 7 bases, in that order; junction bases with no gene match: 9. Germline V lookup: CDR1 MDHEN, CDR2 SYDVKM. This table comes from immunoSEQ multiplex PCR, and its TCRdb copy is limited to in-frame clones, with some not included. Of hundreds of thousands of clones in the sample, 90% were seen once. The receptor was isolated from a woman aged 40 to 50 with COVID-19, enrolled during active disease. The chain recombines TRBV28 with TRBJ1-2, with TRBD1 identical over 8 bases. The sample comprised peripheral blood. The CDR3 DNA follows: TGTGCCAGCAGTCCGCCGGACAGGGTCAGTGGCTACACCTTC. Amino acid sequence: CASSPPDRVSGYTF.